The source of this T cell receptor (beta chain) is a study of blood T cell repertoires in COVID-19. The CDR3 is made up of 15 amino acids. V trimming: 8 bases; J trimming: 5 bases; junction bases outside the gene matches: 12. CDR1 SNHLY and CDR2 FYNNEI come from the germline V gene. Clones were sequenced by immunoSEQ multiplex PCR, and TCRdb holds only the in-frame ones, with some missing. This sample carries 15,000 or so clones, approximately 83% of them seen once, and the ten largest clones take 17%. Sample: peripheral blood. The receptor comes from a human donor in a cohort sampled during active COVID-19. The chain has TRBV2 and TRBJ2-5; 9 bases fit TRBD2. The chain's CDR3 is CASAPSRGGGETQYF. The DNA for the CDR3 is TGTGCCAGCGCCCCTTCGCGGGGGGGCGGGGAGACCCAGTACTTC.